Shown below are 30 T cell receptor beta chains from a single sample sequenced in a study of T-cell memory formation after mild COVID-19. TCRdb re-called the 5' RACE reads through MiXCR, storing one row per CDR3 protein. This table holds over 300,000 distinct CDR3 sequences, around 20% found once. What was sequenced was PBMCs or a T cell subset sorted from them (not recorded which). The receptors were gathered from a young man who had mild COVID-19 (a few samples of this study predate the infection). Cell type and time point are not known.

CDR3: CASSIAGLSGELFF. The CDR3 DNA reads TGTGCCAGTAGTATCGCGGGGCTTAGCGGGGAGCTGTTTTTT. The J gene is TRBJ2-2, the V gene TRBV19; D possibly corresponds to TRBD2 (6 bases). Trimming pared 3 bases from V and 7 bases from J, leaving 12 bases between. The germline V gene has CDR1 LNHDA and CDR2 SQIVND (reference sequence). The length of the CDR3 is 14 residues.

The chain carries TRBV6-6 and TRBJ1-6; D uncertain. CDR1 and CDR2 from the germline V gene are MNHNY and SVGAGI (reference sequence). V was clipped by 10 bases and J by 2 bases, with 12 bases between them. This CDR3 spans 14 amino acids. CDR3 loop: CAITAGAYNSPLHF. As DNA, the CDR3 is TGTGCCATAACAGCCGGGGCCTATAATTCACCCCTCCACTTT.

This rearrangement joins TRBV14 to TRBJ1-2; 7 nucleotides line up with TRBD1. CDR1 and CDR2 from the germline V gene are SGHDN and FVKESK. The J segment lost 2 bases and the V segment lost 4 bases, leaving 4 bases of the junction unmatched. The CDR3 extends over 14 amino acids. CDR3 in amino acids: CASSPNRGNYGYTF. The CDR3 region has the DNA TGTGCCAGCAGCCCCAACAGGGGAAACTATGGCTACACCTTC.

This clonotype has only a few counts. The chain uses TRBV5-1 and TRBJ2-5; D may correspond to TRBD1 or TRBD2 (6 bases each). The ends were cut back, 5 bases at V and 0 bases at J, with 14 bases in the middle. This CDR3 is built from 15 residues. Germline assignment: CDR1 SGHRS and CDR2 YFSETQ. CDR3: CASREGGSDQETQYF. In nucleotides, the CDR3 is TGCGCCAGCAGGGAGGGGGGTTCGGACCAAGAGACCCAGTACTTC.

The CDR3 sequence is CATWTTYNEQFF. In DNA form, the CDR3 reads TGTGCCACCTGGACAACCTACAATGAGCAGTTCTTC. The chain links TRBV27 to TRBJ2-1, with D possibly TRBD1 on 5 matching bases. V was cut by 10 bases and J by 2 bases, with 9 bases left in between. CDR3 length: 12 residues. Germline CDR1 MNHEY, CDR2 SMNVEV (reference sequence).

This clonotype showed up just a few times. The genes are TRBV7-2 and TRBJ1-2, with TRBD1 identical over 7 bases. V lost 1 base to trimming and J lost 2 bases; unmatched junction nucleotides: 4. This CDR3 comprises 15 residues. CDR1 and CDR2 from the germline V gene are SGHTA and FQGNSA. The CDR3 loop is CASSLVLTGNYGYTF. The CDR3 nucleotides read TGTGCCAGCAGCTTAGTCCTGACAGGGAACTATGGCTACACCTTC.

In this sample, this clonotype turned up a few times. The chain recombines TRBV24-1 with TRBJ2-5; D possibly matches TRBD1 or TRBD2 (6 bases each). The germline V gene encodes CDR1 KGHDR and CDR2 SFDVKD. The CDR3 spans 15 residues. Trimming removed 2 bases at V and 4 bases at J, with 13 bases between. This CDR3 reads CATSDSRGGGETQYF. DNA of the CDR3: TGTGCCACCAGTGATTCTCGAGGGGGAGGAGAGACCCAGTACTTC.

V is TRBV11-2 and J is TRBJ2-7; D is undetermined. V was clipped by 3 bases and J by 4 bases, with 7 bases between them. In germline, CDR1 is SGHAT, CDR2 FQNNGV. The CDR3 contains 12 residues. CDR3 bases: TGTGCCAGCAGCTTCCTATTGTACGAGCAGTACTTC. It specifies CASSFLLYEQYF.

This clonotype was recorded at least ten times. This chain connects TRBV29-1 to TRBJ2-2; D is uncertain. Germline CDR1 and CDR2: SQVTM and ANQGSEA. The CDR3 is 11 residues long. V was pared by 2 bases and J by 4 bases, with 2 bases between. The CDR3 is CSVETTGELFF. The CDR3 DNA reads as TGCAGCGTTGAAACCACCGGGGAGCTGTTTTTT.

V gene TRBV20-1 combines with J gene TRBJ2-1; a possible D gene is TRBD2 (5 bases). Germline V gene sequence: CDR1 DFQATT, CDR2 SNEGSKA (reference sequence). This CDR3 spans 15 amino acids. Trimming left V 1 base short and J 4 bases short, with 14 bases between. The CDR3 loop is CSARGFGGPYNEQFF. The DNA of the CDR3 is TGCAGTGCTAGAGGCTTCGGAGGACCTTACAATGAGCAGTTCTTC.

In this sample, this clonotype turned up a few times. The chain is built from TRBV7-9 and TRBJ1-2; 7 bases are a match to TRBD1. Germline values: CDR1 SEHNR, CDR2 FQNEAQ (reference sequence). The CDR3 is made up of 15 amino acids. V lost 2 bases and J lost 8; bases outside the gene matches: 11. DNA of the CDR3: TGTGCCAGCAGCTTAACCCAGGGGGGACGGGACGGCTACACCTTC. Protein sequence: CASSLTQGGRDGYTF.

This clonotype occurred a few times. This chain connects TRBV5-5 to TRBJ2-5, with 8 nucleotides matching TRBD1. Germline V gene data show CDR1 as SGHKS and CDR2 as YYEKEE (reference sequence). The CDR3 contains 15 residues. Trimming cost V 4 bases and J 5 bases; bases outside gene matches: 10. The CDR3 loop is CASSAPGQVIETQYF. The DNA for the CDR3 is TGTGCCAGCAGCGCACCGGGACAGGTGATTGAGACCCAGTACTTC.

As for this clonotype: A junction end diverges from the germline sequence, so it may reflect a read error. The V call is TRBV9, the J call TRBJ1-1; tentatively, D is TRBD1 (5 bases). Germline V gives CDR1 SGDLS, CDR2 YYNGEE. The CDR3 runs 13 residues. Written as DNA, the CDR3 is TGTGCAAGCAGCCCCGCCAGGACAACTGAAGCTTTCTTT. Protein product: CASSPARTTEAFF.

The V and J genes are TRBV6-2 or TRBV6-3 and TRBJ2-1, with D unresolved. V lost 5 bases to trimming and J lost 8 bases, with 10 bases between them. The length of the CDR3 is 12 residues. The germline CDR1 and CDR2 sequences are MNHEY and SVGEGT. CDR3 sequence reads: CASSPPRHEQFF. DNA of the CDR3: TGTGCCAGCAGTCCCCCGCGGCATGAGCAGTTCTTC.

This sequence joins TRBV7-6 and TRBJ2-5; 11 bases line up with TRBD1. CDR3 size: 17 residues. CDR1 is SGHVS and CDR2 is FNYEAQ in the germline V gene. The trim removed 1 base at V and 4 bases at J, leaving 8 bases unmatched. CDR3 sequence (DNA): TGTGCCAGCAGCTTAGTTCCCCGGACAGGGGGCGGAGAGACCCAGTACTTC. Its protein is CASSLVPRTGGGETQYF.

This clonotype showed up just a few times. This sequence joins TRBV20-1 and TRBJ1-2, with D hard to call. Germline lookup yields CDR1 DFQATT and CDR2 SNEGSKA (reference sequence). The CDR3 has 12 amino acids. V gave up 2 bases and J gave up 2 bases, with 6 bases separating them. The CDR3 loop reads CSARPRNYGYTF. The DNA for the CDR3 is TGCAGTGCTAGACCCAGAAACTATGGCTACACCTTC.

The chain couples TRBV6-1 to TRBJ1-1; D gene uncertain. This CDR3 region has 14 residues. Trimming took off 1 base at V and 3 bases at J, with 9 bases between the two ends. Germline V gives CDR1 MNHNS, CDR2 SASEGT. The CDR3 reads CASSEGYLDTEAFF. The CDR3 DNA is TGTGCCAGCAGTGAAGGGTATTTAGACACTGAAGCTTTCTTT.

This clonotype was observed at least ten times. The V and J genes are TRBV16 and TRBJ2-7; possible D gene TRBD1, 5 bases. Trimming took 5 bases from V and 0 from J, leaving 11 bases between them. The CDR3 runs to 14 residues. Germline CDR1 is KGHSY and CDR2 is FQNENV. CDR3 sequence (DNA): TGTGCCAGCAGCAGCTCTCAGGGCTCCTACGAGCAGTACTTC. Its translation is CASSSSQGSYEQYF. The whole variable domain, remainder taken from reference TRBV16 and TRBJ2-7, is GEEVAQTPKHLVRGEGQKAKLYCAPIKGHSYVFWYQQVLKNEFKFLISFQNENVFDETGMPKERFSAKCLPNSPCSLEIQATKLEDSAVYFCASSSSQGSYEQYFGPGTRLTVT.

This clonotype was seen more than once but under ten times. The chain joins TRBV4-2 to TRBJ1-4, with a tentative D call TRBD1 (5 bases). Trimming took 4 bases from V and 11 from J, leaving 14 bases between them. Germline V gene sequence: CDR1 LGHNA, CDR2 YNFKEQ. The CDR3 runs to 13 residues. CDR3 protein: CASSLPPGGKLFF. CDR3 nucleotide sequence: TGTGCCAGCAGCCTACCGCCGGGGGGGAAACTGTTTTTT.

This clonotype occurred many times. The rearrangement uses TRBV6-5 and TRBJ2-2; 8 bases align to TRBD2. V was pared by 6 bases and J by 5 bases, with 8 bases of the junction left unmatched. This CDR3 contains 15 residues. Germline CDR1 reads MNHEY; CDR2 reads SVGAGI. The CDR3 region is CASSPGTSGTGELFF. DNA for the CDR3: TGTGCCAGCAGCCCCGGGACTAGTGGTACCGGGGAGCTGTTTTTT.

The rearrangement joins TRBV24-1 to TRBJ2-5; TRBD1 is a possible D gene (5 bases). Germline V gene data show CDR1 as KGHDR and CDR2 as SFDVKD. The CDR3 sequence is 15 residues long. V was cut by 0 bases and J by 2 bases, with 9 bases left in between. This CDR3 reads CATSDLRRGQETQYF. CDR3 in DNA: TGTGCCACCAGTGATTTGCGTAGGGGTCAAGAGACCCAGTACTTC.

J is TRBJ1-3 and V is TRBV14; a weak D match, TRBD1 (6 bases). Trimming pared 2 bases from V and 0 bases from J, leaving 14 bases between. The CDR3 extends over 17 amino acids. The germline V gene has CDR1 SGHDN and CDR2 FVKESK. CDR3 sequence: CASSQNGQPLSGNTIYF. The CDR3 bases are TGTGCCAGCAGCCAAAACGGACAGCCACTCTCTGGAAACACCATATATTTT. The variable domain in full, completed from reference TRBV14 and TRBJ1-3, reads EAGVTQFPSHSVIEKGQTVTLRCDPISGHDNLYWYRRVMGKEIKFLLHFVKESKQDESGMPNNRFLAERTGGTYSTLKVQPAELEDSGVYFCASSQNGQPLSGNTIYFGEGSWLTVV.

This clonotype showed up just a few times. The rearrangement uses TRBV6-5 and TRBJ1-1, with a possible D match to TRBD1 (6 bases). Germline CDR1 and CDR2: MNHEY and SVGAGI. CDR3 length: 14 residues. V dropped 2 bases and J dropped 2 bases, with 9 bases sitting between them. DNA of the CDR3: TGTGCCAGCAGTTACGACAGGATCAACACTGAAGCTTTCTTT. Residues: CASSYDRINTEAFF.

The rearrangement uses TRBV7-3 and TRBJ1-1, with 7 bases that match TRBD1. Germline assignment: CDR1 SGHTA and CDR2 FQGTGA. The CDR3 covers 14 residues. The V and J ends lost 4 bases and 1 base, in that order; junction bases with no gene match: 3. The CDR3 loop reads CASSSGTENTEAFF. CDR3 bases: TGTGCCAGCAGCTCTGGGACAGAGAACACTGAAGCTTTCTTT.

The chain joins TRBV11-2 to TRBJ2-7; D is possibly TRBD1 or TRBD2 (5 bases each). Trimming removed 3 bases from V and 5 bases from J, with 11 bases in between. The V gene's germline CDR1 is SGHAT and CDR2 FQNNGV. CDR3 length equals 13 residues. The CDR3 loop reads CASSLGPMDEQYV. For the CDR3, the DNA is TGTGCCAGCAGCTTGGGACCGATGGACGAGCAGTACGTC.

V and J are TRBV9 and TRBJ2-5; perhaps TRBD2 as D (5 bases). The CDR3 loop spans 15 amino acids. The V and J ends lost 3 bases and 3 bases respectively, with 15 bases between them. The V gene's germline CDR1 is SGDLS and CDR2 YYNGEE. In nucleotides, the CDR3 is TGTGCCAGCAGCGCAGACGCGGGTCTAAAAGAGACCCAGTACTTC. Amino acid sequence: CASSADAGLKETQYF.

The chain recombines TRBV29-1 with TRBJ2-1; 7 positions match TRBD1. The germline V gene encodes CDR1 SQVTM and CDR2 ANQGSEA. Trimming took 7 bases from V and 5 from J; bases not matched to a gene: 8. CDR3 length: 13 residues. CDR3 in amino acids: CSASRDRNNEQFF. The CDR3 nucleotides read TGCAGCGCGAGCCGGGACAGAAACAATGAGCAGTTCTTC.

This clonotype was counted only a few times. The J gene is TRBJ2-3, the V gene TRBV2; 8 bases match TRBD1. Trimming removed 5 bases from V and 3 bases from J; junction bases left unmatched: 4. The CDR3 has 14 amino acids. In germline, CDR1 is SNHLY, CDR2 FYNNEI. CDR3 nucleotides: TGTGCCAGCAGTTCGACAGGGGTGACAGATACGCAGTATTTT. Its translation: CASSSTGVTDTQYF.

CDR3 nucleotide sequence: TGCAGCGTTGAAGACAGGGGGGGGACCTACAATGAGCAGTTCTTC. This translates into CSVEDRGGTYNEQFF. The chain joins TRBV29-1 to TRBJ2-1; tentatively, D is TRBD1 or TRBD2 (7 bases each). This CDR3 is built from 15 residues. Trimming took 0 bases from V and 2 from J, leaving 11 bases between them. Germline assignment: CDR1 SQVTM and CDR2 ANQGSEA.

The V call is TRBV18, the J call TRBJ2-7; possibly TRBD1 or TRBD2 for D (5 bases each). The germline V and J ends were trimmed by 2 bases and 5 bases, with 10 bases remaining between them. Germline values: CDR1 KGHSH, CDR2 LQKENI. This CDR3 has 13 residues. This CDR3 reads CASSPLRDHEQYF. The CDR3 nucleotides are TGTGCCAGCTCACCATTGAGGGACCACGAGCAGTACTTC.